The source of this T cell receptor beta chain is a study of T cell changes during pregnancy in multiple sclerosis. Germline assignment: CDR1 SGHNT and CDR2 YYREEE (reference sequence). The V end lost 0 bases, the J end lost 2 bases, and 5 bases lay between the germline ends. The CDR3 totals 13 residues. The table came from immunoSEQ multiplex PCR; TCRdb's copy has only in-frame clones and leaves some out. In the table there are more than 55,000 clones, under 95% of which are singletons. The chain carries TRBV5-4 and TRBJ1-1; D unclear. The sequencing used peripheral blood, collected after pregnancy. This clonotype was sampled from a female donor in good health, enrolled as a control in a pregnancy study. The CDR3 DNA is TGTGCCAGCAGCTTGGACACCAACACTGAAGCTTTCTTT. It is translated as CASSLDTNTEAFF.